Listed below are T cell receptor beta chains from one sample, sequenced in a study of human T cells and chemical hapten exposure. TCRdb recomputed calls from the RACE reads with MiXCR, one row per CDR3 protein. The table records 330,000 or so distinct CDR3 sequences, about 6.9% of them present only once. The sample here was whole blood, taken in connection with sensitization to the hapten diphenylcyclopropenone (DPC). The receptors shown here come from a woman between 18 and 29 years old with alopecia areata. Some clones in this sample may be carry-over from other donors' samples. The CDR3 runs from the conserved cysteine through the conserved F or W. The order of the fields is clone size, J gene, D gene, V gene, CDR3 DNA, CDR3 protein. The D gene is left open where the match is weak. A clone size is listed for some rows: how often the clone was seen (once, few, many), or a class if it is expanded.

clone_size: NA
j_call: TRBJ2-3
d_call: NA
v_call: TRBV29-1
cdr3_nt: TGCAGCGTGACGGCTAGCCAAGTCACAGATACGCAGTATTTT
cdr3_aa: CSVTASQVTDTQYF

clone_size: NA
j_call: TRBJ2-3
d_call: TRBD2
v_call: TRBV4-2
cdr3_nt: TGTGCCAGCACCCTAAGGTCCAGCGGGGGGGCCCTTGACACAGATACGCAGTATTTT
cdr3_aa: CASTLRSSGGALDTDTQYF

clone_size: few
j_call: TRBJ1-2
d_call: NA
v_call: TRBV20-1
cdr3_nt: TGCAGTGCCCCTCGGACAGATACTCCTGGCTACACCTTC
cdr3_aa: CSAPRTDTPGYTF

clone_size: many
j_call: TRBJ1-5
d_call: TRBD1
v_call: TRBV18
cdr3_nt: TGTGCCAGCTCACCAGGTTACGGGACAGGGACGTATCAGCCCCAGCATTTT
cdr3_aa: CASSPGYGTGTYQPQHF

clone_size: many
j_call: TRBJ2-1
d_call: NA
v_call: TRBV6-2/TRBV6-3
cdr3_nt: TGTGCCAGCAGTTACTCAGTCGAGAGAAGTGAGCAGTTCTTC
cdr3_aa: CASSYSVERSEQFF

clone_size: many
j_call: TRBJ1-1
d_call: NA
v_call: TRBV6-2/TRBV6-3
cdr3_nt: TGTGCCAGCAGGGGACAAAGCCGTGAAGCTTTCTTT
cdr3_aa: CASRGQSREAFF

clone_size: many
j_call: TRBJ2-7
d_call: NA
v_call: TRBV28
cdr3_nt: TGTGCCAGCAGTCCCTTCGGGGCCGGTGGTAGCTACGAGCAGTACTTC
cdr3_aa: CASSPFGAGGSYEQYF

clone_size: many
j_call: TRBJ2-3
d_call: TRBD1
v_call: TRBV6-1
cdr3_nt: TGTGCCAGCAGTGGGCGGGACAGGGCGACAGATACGCAGTATTTT
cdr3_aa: CASSGRDRATDTQYF

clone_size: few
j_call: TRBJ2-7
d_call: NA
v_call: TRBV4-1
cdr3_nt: TGCGCCAGCAGCCCGACGTGGGTCAGCTACGAGCAGTACTTC
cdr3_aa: CASSPTWVSYEQYF

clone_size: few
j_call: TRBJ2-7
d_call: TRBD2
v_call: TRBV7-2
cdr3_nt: TGTGCCAGCAGCTTTCGACTAGCGGGGGGCGCCTCCTACGAGCAGTACTTC
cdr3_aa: CASSFRLAGGASYEQYF

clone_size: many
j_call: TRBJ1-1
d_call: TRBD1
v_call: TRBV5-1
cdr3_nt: TGCGCCAGCAGCCAACAGGGGGCAGTGAGAAAAACTGAAGCTTTCTTT
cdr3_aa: CASSQQGAVRKTEAFF

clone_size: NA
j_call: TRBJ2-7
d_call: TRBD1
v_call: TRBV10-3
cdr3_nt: TGTGCCATCAGTGACTCGGACAGGCTCTCCTACGAGCAGTACTTC
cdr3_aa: CAISDSDRLSYEQYF

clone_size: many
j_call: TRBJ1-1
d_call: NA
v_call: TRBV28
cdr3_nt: TGTGCCAGCAGTTTACTACGGCAGAACACTGAAGCTTTCTTT
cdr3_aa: CASSLLRQNTEAFF

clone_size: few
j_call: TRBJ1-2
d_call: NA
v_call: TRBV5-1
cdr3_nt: TGCGCCAGCAGCTTGGAGCGGGGTAGGGATGGCTACACCTTC
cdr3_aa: CASSLERGRDGYTF

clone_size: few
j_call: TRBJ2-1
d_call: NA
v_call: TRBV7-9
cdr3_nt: TGTGCCAGCAGCTTAGCCGGACCGGGGGCCAGCTCCTACAATGAGCAGTTCTTC
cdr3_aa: CASSLAGPGASSYNEQFF

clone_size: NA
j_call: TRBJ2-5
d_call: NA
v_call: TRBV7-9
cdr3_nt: TGTGCCAGCAGCCCTCGGACTCCAGAAGAGACCCAGTACTTC
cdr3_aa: CASSPRTPEETQYF

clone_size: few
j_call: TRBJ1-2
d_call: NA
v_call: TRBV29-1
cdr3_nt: TGCAGCGTTTCTCCTTCTGGCGGCTACACCTTC
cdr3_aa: CSVSPSGGYTF

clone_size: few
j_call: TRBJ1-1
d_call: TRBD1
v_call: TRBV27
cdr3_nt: TGTGCCAGCACTCCGGGACAGGGGGCGCGTTATGAAGCTTTCTTT
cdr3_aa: CASTPGQGARYEAFF

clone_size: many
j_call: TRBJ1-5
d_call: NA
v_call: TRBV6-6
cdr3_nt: TGTGCCAGCAGTTACCCGGGCAGGGGAGGGTTCAATCAGCCCCAGCATTTT
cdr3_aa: CASSYPGRGGFNQPQHF

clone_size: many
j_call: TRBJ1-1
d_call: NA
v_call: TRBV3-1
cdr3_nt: TGTGCCAGCAGCCAAGATTGGGCAGGGAGTAAAGAAGCTTTCTTT
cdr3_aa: CASSQDWAGSKEAFF

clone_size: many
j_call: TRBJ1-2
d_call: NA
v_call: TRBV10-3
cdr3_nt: TGTGCCATCAGGGACCATGAGCACGGGCCAAACTATGGCTACACCTTC
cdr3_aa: CAIRDHEHGPNYGYTF

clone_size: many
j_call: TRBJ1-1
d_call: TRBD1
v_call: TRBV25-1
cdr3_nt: TGTGCCAGCAGCAGACAGGGTACAGCTTTCTTT
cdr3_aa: CASSRQGTAFF

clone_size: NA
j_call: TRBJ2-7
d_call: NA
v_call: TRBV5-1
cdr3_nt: TGCGCCAGCAGCTTCCGTGATGGGGGAGAGCAGTACTTC
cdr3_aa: CASSFRDGGEQYF

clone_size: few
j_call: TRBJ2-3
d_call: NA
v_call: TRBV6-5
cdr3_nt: TGTGCCAGCAGCCAAAGGGATTTGGGCACAGATACGCAGTATTTT
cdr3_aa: CASSQRDLGTDTQYF

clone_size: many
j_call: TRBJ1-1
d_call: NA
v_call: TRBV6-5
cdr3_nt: TGTGCCAGCAGTTACTCGTTGGGGACGGGGACTGAAGCTTTCTTT
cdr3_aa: CASSYSLGTGTEAFF

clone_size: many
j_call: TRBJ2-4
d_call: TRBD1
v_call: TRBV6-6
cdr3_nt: TGTGCCAGCAGTTACAGGACAGGGAAAAACATTCAGTACTTC
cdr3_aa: CASSYRTGKNIQYF

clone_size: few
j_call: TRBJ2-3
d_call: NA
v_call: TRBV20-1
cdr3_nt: TGCAGTGCTAGAGATGCCAAGGGAGGATTAGCGCAGTATTTT
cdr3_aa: CSARDAKGGLAQYF